These 29 T cell receptor beta chains were all obtained from the same sample, sequenced in a study of cytomegalovirus exposure and HLA in healthy donors. Primers for the PCR totalled 60 Vbeta and 13 Jbeta. Sequenced by immunoSEQ multiplex PCR; TCRdb stores in-frame clones only, minus some. The sample holds just under 95,000 clones, over 65% seen once. Sequencing was done on a sample of PBMCs. The source is a human donor in good health.

This clone was recorded only once. DNA of the CDR3: TGTGCCAGCAGGAACTGGCAGGGTCACACCGGGGAGCTGTTTTTT. Translating it yields CASRNWQGHTGELFF. The chain has TRBV6-1 and TRBJ2-2, with a possible D match to TRBD1 (5 bases). V lost 6 bases to trimming and J lost 3 bases, with 14 bases between them. CDR3 length equals 15 residues. The V gene's germline CDR1 is MNHNS and CDR2 SASEGT.

This clone was found a few times. The chain has TRBV9 and TRBJ2-1; 13 nucleotides agree with TRBD2. V dropped 3 bases and J dropped 5; count of bases not matched to a gene: 2. CDR1 and CDR2 (germline): SGDLS, YYNGEE. This CDR3 region has 15 residues. CDR3 sequence (DNA): TGTGCCAGCAGCGGGGGACTAGCGGGGAACAATGAGCAGTTCTTC. Residues: CASSGGLAGNNEQFF. Full variable domain (remainder filled in from reference TRBV9 and TRBJ2-1): DSGVTQTPKHLITATGQRVTLRCSPRSGDLSVYWYQQSLDQGLQFLIQYYNGEERAKGNILERFSAQQFPDLHSELNLSSLELGDSALYFCASSGGLAGNNEQFFGPGTRLTVL.

The chain is built from TRBV4-3 and TRBJ1-2; TRBD1 is a possible D gene (6 bases). The V end lost 3 bases, the J end lost 7 bases, and 15 bases lay between the germline ends. This CDR3 spans 14 amino acids. Germline lookup yields CDR1 LGHNA and CDR2 YSLEER. CDR3 DNA: TGCGCCAGCAGCCACGGGGCGGGGGCGCGTGGCTACACCTTC. The encoded protein is CASSHGAGARGYTF.

V gene TRBV28 combines with J gene TRBJ2-2, with TRBD1 identical over 9 bases. The V gene's germline CDR1 is MDHEN and CDR2 SYDVKM. J gave up 2 bases and V 3 bases, and 4 bases lay outside the gene matches. The CDR3 is 16 residues long. The CDR3 protein is CASSFRDRVNTGELFF. In DNA, the CDR3 is TGTGCCAGCAGTTTTCGGGACAGGGTAAACACCGGGGAGCTGTTTTTT.

The genes are TRBV5-8 and TRBJ1-5; D gene ambiguous. V gave up 1 base and J gave up 1 base, with 3 bases separating them. Germline CDR1 is SGHTS and CDR2 is YDEGEE. This CDR3 has 13 amino acids. For the CDR3, the DNA is TGTGCCAGCAGCTTGTCAAGCAATCAGCCCCAGCATTTT. Protein product: CASSLSSNQPQHF.

V usage is TRBV7-9 and J usage is TRBJ1-1; D is unresolved. Germline V lookup: CDR1 SEHNR, CDR2 FQNEAQ (reference sequence). There are 13 residues in the CDR3. With 8 bases removed from V and 4 bases from J, the gap between germline ends came to 14 bases. The CDR3 region has the DNA TGTGCCAGCTTCAGCGGAGGGAGCACTGAAGCTTTCTTT. The encoded protein is CASFSGGSTEAFF.

This chain uses TRBV11-2 with TRBJ1-5; no firm D call. There are 13 residues in the CDR3. CDR1 and CDR2 from the germline V gene are SGHAT and FQNNGV. V lost 5 bases and J 4 bases, leaving 9 bases between the germline ends. The CDR3 sequence is CASSPQVNQPQHF. The DNA for the CDR3 is TGTGCCAGCAGCCCTCAGGTGAATCAGCCCCAGCATTTT.

This clone was found once. The chain uses TRBV7-3 and TRBJ2-7, with 9 bases identical to TRBD1. CDR1 SGHTA and CDR2 FQGTGA come from the germline V gene. Losses at the gene ends were 5 bases for V and 5 bases for J; bases not matched to a gene: 7. This CDR3 spans 14 amino acids. The CDR3 DNA is TGTGCCAGCAGCGCCGGGACAGGGTACAACGAGCAGTACTTC. Residues: CASSAGTGYNEQYF.

The rearrangement joins TRBV30 to TRBJ2-2; D gene uncertain. This CDR3 comprises 13 residues. Germline V gives CDR1 GTSNPN, CDR2 SVGIG (reference sequence). The V end lost 0 bases, the J end lost 4 bases, and 6 bases lay between the germline ends. The chain's CDR3 is CAWSVQITGELFF. The CDR3 bases are TGTGCCTGGAGTGTACAGATCACCGGGGAGCTGTTTTTT.

Note on this clone: The junction departs from germline at one end; a sequencing error may be responsible. V and J are TRBV6-5 and TRBJ2-1, with TRBD2 identical over 7 bases. Germline V gene sequence: CDR1 MNHEY, CDR2 SVGAGI. The length of the CDR3 is 15 residues. CDR3 nucleotides: TGTGCCAGCAGTTACTCGGGAGGGTCCTACAGTGAGCAGTTCTTC. This gives the protein CASSYSGGSYSEQFF.

The gene calls are TRBV9 and TRBJ2-5, with 7 bases matching TRBD2. Germline-derived CDR1 and CDR2 are SGDLS and YYNGEE. CDR3 size: 14 residues. With V trimmed by 5 bases and J by 1 base, 5 bases remained unmatched. The CDR3 DNA sequence: TGTGCCAGCAGTGAGCGGGGATCCCAAGAGACCCAGTACTTC. Translated: CASSERGSQETQYF.

This clone has just a few counts. The rearrangement links TRBV28 to TRBJ2-7; TRBD1 matches at 8 bases. Germline CDR1 reads MDHEN; CDR2 reads SYDVKM. This CDR3 region has 15 residues. V gave up 1 base and J gave up 4 bases; unmatched junction bases: 6. CDR3 in DNA: TGTGCCAGCAGTTTATTACAGGGGGAATGGTACGAGCAGTACTTC. This sequence encodes CASSLLQGEWYEQYF.

The gene calls are TRBV19 and TRBJ1-2; unclear D gene. V gave up 8 bases and J gave up 10 bases, with 23 bases separating them. Germline assignment: CDR1 LNHDA and CDR2 SQIVND (reference sequence). This CDR3 region has 14 residues. The CDR3 region has the DNA TGTGCCAGTGTAGAGGGAGTGCTCGGCGTCGTCTACACCTTC. Its translation: CASVEGVLGVVYTF.

The chain has TRBV11-2 and TRBJ1-6; the D gene is possibly TRBD1 (5 bases). The V and J ends lost 1 base and 8 bases respectively, with 15 bases between them. The CDR3 is 16 residues long. Germline V gives CDR1 SGHAT, CDR2 FQNNGV. The CDR3 bases are TGTGCCAGCAGCTTAGGTCTGTCAGGGTTATATTCACCCCTCCACTTT. It specifies CASSLGLSGLYSPLHF.

The chain recombines TRBV18 with TRBJ2-4; possible D gene TRBD2, 7 bases. The germline V gene encodes CDR1 KGHSH and CDR2 LQKENI. CDR3 size: 15 residues. V lost 3 bases and J lost 8, with 17 bases in between. Written as DNA, the CDR3 is TGTGCCAGCTCACCGACCGTAGGGGGAGGGGACATTCAGTACTTC. Encoded protein: CASSPTVGGGDIQYF.

This chain links TRBV5-6 with TRBJ1-4; TRBD1 might be the D (6 bases). The V gene's germline CDR1 is SGHDT and CDR2 YYEEEE. The CDR3 totals 16 residues. Trimming took 0 bases from V and 3 from J, leaving 12 bases between them. The CDR3, as DNA: TGTGCCAGCAGCTTGGCGGGACAAATTGCTAATGAAAAACTGTTTTTT. This sequence encodes CASSLAGQIANEKLFF.

The chain recombines TRBV27 with TRBJ2-3; 7 bases match TRBD1. The germline CDR1 and CDR2 sequences are MNHEY and SMNVEV (reference sequence). CDR3 length equals 15 residues. V lost 7 bases and J lost 4; bases outside the gene matches: 11. CDR3 amino acids: CASKLGVGGPDTQYF. As DNA, the CDR3 is TGTGCCAGCAAATTGGGGGTAGGGGGCCCAGATACGCAGTATTTT.

The rearrangement links TRBV20-1 to TRBJ1-1, with 7 bases identical to TRBD1. The CDR3 runs to 11 residues. The V gene's germline CDR1 is DFQATT and CDR2 SNEGSKA (reference sequence). In DNA form, the CDR3 reads TGCAGACAGGGGATGAACACTGAAGCTTTCTTT. Its protein is CRQGMNTEAFF.

The V and J genes are TRBV9 and TRBJ2-7; D is perhaps TRBD1 (6 bases). The germline V gene has CDR1 SGDLS and CDR2 YYNGEE. The CDR3 has 15 residues. V lost 0 bases, J lost 1 base, and 11 bases lay in between. CDR3 DNA sequence: TGTGCCAGCAGCGTAGGGCCAGGGGAATCCTACGAGCAGTACTTC. This translates into CASSVGPGESYEQYF.

This clone was counted between two and nine times. This sequence joins TRBV4-3 and TRBJ1-2, with a weak D call TRBD1 (5 bases). V gave up 1 base and J gave up 0 bases, with 9 bases separating them. This CDR3 has 15 residues. Germline V gene data show CDR1 as LGHNA and CDR2 as YSLEER. CDR3 nucleotides: TGCGCCAGCAGCCAAGCTAGACAGTCTAACTATGGCTACACCTTC. It is translated as CASSQARQSNYGYTF.

This chain uses TRBV6-6 with TRBJ2-3, with 8 positions matching TRBD2. The germline gives CDR1 MNHNY, CDR2 SVGAGI (reference sequence). CDR3 length: 16 residues. With V trimmed by 2 bases and J by 1 base, 5 bases remained unmatched. CDR3 bases: TGTGCCAGCAGTTACAGGCCCGGGGGGGGCACAGATACGCAGTATTTT. Translation gives CASSYRPGGGTDTQYF.

This clone was counted between two and nine times. The chain links TRBV19 to TRBJ1-1; 9 bases line up with TRBD1. The V and J ends lost 7 bases and 4 bases, in that order; junction bases with no gene match: 1. Germline CDR1 reads LNHDA; CDR2 reads SQIVND (reference sequence). The CDR3 totals 12 residues. The CDR3 protein is CASKGQGTEAFF. CDR3 nucleotides: TGTGCCAGTAAGGGACAGGGCACTGAAGCTTTCTTT.

The V gene is TRBV7-3, the J gene TRBJ1-2, with a tentative D call TRBD1 (5 bases). Germline V gene data show CDR1 as SGHTA and CDR2 as FQGTGA. The CDR3 extends over 17 amino acids. Trimming pared 2 bases from V and 0 bases from J, leaving 16 bases between. CDR3 sequence: CASSLSVKGEANYGYTF. DNA of the CDR3: TGTGCCAGCAGCTTATCTGTTAAAGGGGAAGCTAACTATGGCTACACCTTC.

CDR3 in DNA: TGTGCCAGCTCACCAGGACAGGGACGGGTTGAAAAACTGTTTTTT. It is translated as CASSPGQGRVEKLFF. The chain has TRBV18 and TRBJ1-4, with 8 bases matching TRBD1. CDR3 size: 15 residues. V dropped 2 bases and J dropped 7; count of bases not matched to a gene: 6. CDR1 KGHSH and CDR2 LQKENI come from the germline V gene.

The rearrangement joins TRBV4-3 to TRBJ2-3; TRBD2 aligns across 10 bases. The CDR3 is made up of 19 amino acids. Germline V gene lookup returns CDR1 LGHNA and CDR2 YSLEER. Unmatched junction bases numbered 16, after V lost 1 base and J lost 6 bases. This CDR3 is CASSQVVFTASGGDDTQYF. CDR3 sequence (DNA): TGCGCCAGCAGCCAAGTTGTGTTTACGGCTAGCGGGGGTGATGATACGCAGTATTTT.

The chain carries TRBV28 and TRBJ1-6; 7 bases fit TRBD1. The CDR3 contains 13 residues. From germline, CDR1 is MDHEN and CDR2 SYDVKM. V was pared by 8 bases and J by 5 bases, with 3 bases of the junction left unmatched. The CDR3: CASVGTDNSPLHF. The CDR3, as DNA: TGTGCCAGCGTTGGGACAGATAATTCACCCCTCCACTTT.

This clone was seen just once. The chain is built from TRBV7-2 and TRBJ1-6, with D uncertain. The length of the CDR3 is 15 residues. Trimming stripped 3 bases from V and 9 bases from J, with 15 bases between. From germline, CDR1 is SGHTA and CDR2 FQGNSA. DNA of the CDR3: TGTGCCAGCAGCTTGGAGGGTTTTAAGAGTTCACCCCTCCACTTT. Protein: CASSLEGFKSSPLHF.

The CDR3 DNA reads as TGTGCCAGCGGCCCCCCCGGGAGGGTTAGGCAGTACTTC. This gives the protein CASGPPGRVRQYF. V gene TRBV6-5 combines with J gene TRBJ2-7; 8 bases align to TRBD2. Losses at the gene ends were 8 bases for V and 9 bases for J; bases not matched to a gene: 12. The germline gives CDR1 MNHEY, CDR2 SVGAGI. This CDR3 has 13 residues.

The chain recombines TRBV9 with TRBJ2-7; a weak D match, TRBD1 (6 bases). CDR1 is SGDLS, CDR2 YYNGEE, per germline. The V and J ends lost 4 bases and 7 bases respectively, with 24 bases between them. The CDR3 is 16 amino acids. CDR3 coding DNA: TGTGCCAGCAGCACCGTACAGGGATCTTCGAGGAGTGAGCAGTACTTC. As protein: CASSTVQGSSRSEQYF.